This entry is about one TCR beta chain. CDR3 length: 15 amino acids. Losses at the gene ends were 5 bases for V and 3 bases for J; bases not matched to a gene: 7. The V gene's germline CDR1 is SGHAT and CDR2 FQNNGV. These data are taken from a study of blood T cell repertoires in COVID-19. Clones were read by immunoSEQ multiplex PCR, and TCRdb kept only the in-frame ones, dropping some. Of about 61,000 clones listed, over 65% are singletons. This receptor was taken from a man of 80 years or more with active or convalescent COVID-19. The chain uses TRBV11-2 and TRBJ1-2; 9 nucleotides match TRBD1. The sequenced sample was peripheral blood. CDR3 nucleotide sequence: TGTGCCAGCAGCCCACGGACAGGGGTGGACTATGGCTACACCTTC. This translates into CASSPRTGVDYGYTF. The whole variable domain, remainder taken from reference TRBV11-2 and TRBJ1-2, is EAGVAQSPRYKIIEKRQSVAFWCNPISGHATLYWYQQILGQGPKLLIQFQNNGVVDDSQLPKDRFSAERLKGVDSTLKIQPAKLEDSAVYLCASSPRTGVDYGYTFGSGTRLTVV.